This T cell receptor beta chain was documented in a study of cytomegalovirus exposure and HLA in healthy donors. In the case of this clone: Its antigen is currently unknown.

The CDR3 covers 15 residues. Germline values: CDR1 SGDLS, CDR2 YYNGEE. After removal of 6 bases from V and 5 bases from J, the junction contained 9 bases not matched to a gene. PCR was performed using 60 Vbeta and 13 Jbeta primers. The protocol was immunoSEQ multiplex PCR, while the TCRdb copy is restricted to in-frame clones and leaves out a portion. The repertoire holds 160,000 or so clones, with about 78% as singletons. Study outcomes and limitations: V- and J-gene trimming of TCR beta was linked (in a later analysis) to a missense DCLRE1C variant.

The source is a male donor in good health and CMV-seronegative. The sample taken for sequencing was PBMCs. The rearrangement uses TRBV9 and TRBJ2-2, with TRBD2 matching 8 bases. The CDR3 sequence is CASTFGGAGTGELFF. The CDR3 nucleotides are TGTGCCAGCACCTTCGGGGGGGCAGGAACCGGGGAGCTGTTTTTT.